The entry that follows covers one TCR beta chain sequence. Its specificity is unknown. The source of the sample is a study of graft-versus-host responses after intestinal transplantation. The data were produced by immunoSEQ multiplex PCR, yet TCRdb's version contains in-frame clones alone and is incomplete. The sample has 23,000 or so clones, over 85% seen once. Overall study results and limits: Clonal ratios of graft-versus-host to host-versus-graft in allografts were high for patients exhibiting graft-donor T cell macrochimerism.

CDR1 GTSNPN and CDR2 SVGIG come from the germline V gene (reference sequence). The CDR3 covers 11 residues. Trimming removed 3 bases at V and 8 bases at J, with 7 bases between. The V gene is TRBV30, the J gene TRBJ1-4; perhaps TRBD1 as D (5 bases). The input for sequencing was PBMCs, taken approximately 30 days after intestinal transplant. The receptor was derived from a human patient who received an intestinal transplant, so some T cells may come from the graft donor. The CDR3 bases are TGTGCCTGGAGGGAGGGGGAAAAACTGTTTTTT. Amino acids: CAWREGEKLFF.